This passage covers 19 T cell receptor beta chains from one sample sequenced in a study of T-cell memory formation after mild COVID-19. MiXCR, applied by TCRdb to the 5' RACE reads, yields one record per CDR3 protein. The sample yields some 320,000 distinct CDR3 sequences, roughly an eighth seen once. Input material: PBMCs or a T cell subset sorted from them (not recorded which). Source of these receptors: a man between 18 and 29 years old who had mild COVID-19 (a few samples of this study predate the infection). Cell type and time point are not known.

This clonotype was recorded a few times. The CDR3 nucleotides read TGTGCCAGCAGCCCCTCCGGTCCAGGACAAGAGACCCAGTACTTC. Protein product: CASSPSGPGQETQYF. The chain combines TRBV14 with TRBJ2-5; D remains unclear. Trimming removed 4 bases from V and 2 bases from J, with 14 bases in between. CDR1 is SGHDN and CDR2 is FVKESK in the germline V gene. CDR3 length: 15 residues. Looking up the rest from reference TRBV14 and TRBJ2-5 gives the full variable domain: EAGVTQFPSHSVIEKGQTVTLRCDPISGHDNLYWYRRVMGKEIKFLLHFVKESKQDESGMPNNRFLAERTGGTYSTLKVQPAELEDSGVYFCASSPSGPGQETQYFGPGTRLLVL.

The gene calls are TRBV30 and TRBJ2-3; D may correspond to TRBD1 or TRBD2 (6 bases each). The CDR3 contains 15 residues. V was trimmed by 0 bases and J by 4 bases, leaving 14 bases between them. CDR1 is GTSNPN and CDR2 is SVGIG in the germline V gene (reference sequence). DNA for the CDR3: TGTGCCTGGAGTGTAGGAGGGGGTCCGGCAGATACGCAGTATTTT. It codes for CAWSVGGGPADTQYF.

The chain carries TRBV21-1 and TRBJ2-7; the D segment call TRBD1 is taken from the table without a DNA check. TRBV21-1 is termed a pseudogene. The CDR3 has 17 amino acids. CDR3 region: CASSKLPGTQNSYEQYV. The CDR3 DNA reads TGTGCCAGCAGCAAATTACCCGGGACCCAAAACTCCTACGAGCAGTACGTC.

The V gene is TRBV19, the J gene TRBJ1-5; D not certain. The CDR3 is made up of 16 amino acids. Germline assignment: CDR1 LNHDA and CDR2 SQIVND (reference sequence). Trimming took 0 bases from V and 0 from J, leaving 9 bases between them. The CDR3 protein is CASSIERGYSNQPQHF. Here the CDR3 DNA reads TGTGCCAGTAGTATAGAACGGGGTTATAGCAATCAGCCCCAGCATTTT.

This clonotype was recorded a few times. CDR3 DNA sequence: TGTGCCATCAGGGGGACCGGCGGCGAGCAGTACGTC. Translation: CAIRGTGGEQYV. The V call is TRBV10-3, the J call TRBJ2-7, with D perhaps given as TRBD1 or TRBD2 (5 bases each). V lost 6 bases and J 6 bases, leaving 12 bases between the germline ends. Germline CDR1 is ENHRY and CDR2 is SYGVKD. The CDR3 is 12 residues long.

The CDR3 region has the DNA TGTGCCAGCAGCCCGGGGGGCTCCCCAGATACGCAGTATTTT. Its translation: CASSPGGSPDTQYF. The genes are TRBV3-1 and TRBJ2-3; weak D call: TRBD2 (7 bases). The V and J ends lost 4 bases and 4 bases respectively, with 12 bases between them. The CDR3 is made up of 14 amino acids. CDR1 LGHDT and CDR2 YNNKEL come from the germline V gene (reference sequence).

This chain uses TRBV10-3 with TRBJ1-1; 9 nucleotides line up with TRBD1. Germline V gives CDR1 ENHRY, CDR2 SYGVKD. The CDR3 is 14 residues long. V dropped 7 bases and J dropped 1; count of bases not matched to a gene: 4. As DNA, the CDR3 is TGTGCCATCACTCCGGGACAGGGGAACACTGAAGCTTTCTTT. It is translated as CAITPGQGNTEAFF.

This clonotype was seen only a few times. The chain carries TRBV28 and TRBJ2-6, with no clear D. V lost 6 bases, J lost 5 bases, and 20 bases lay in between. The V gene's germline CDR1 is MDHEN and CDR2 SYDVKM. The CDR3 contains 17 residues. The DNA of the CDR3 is TGTGCCAGCAGATTGGCATCAAGGGAATCCCGGGCCAACGTCCTGACTTTC. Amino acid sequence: CASRLASRESRANVLTF.

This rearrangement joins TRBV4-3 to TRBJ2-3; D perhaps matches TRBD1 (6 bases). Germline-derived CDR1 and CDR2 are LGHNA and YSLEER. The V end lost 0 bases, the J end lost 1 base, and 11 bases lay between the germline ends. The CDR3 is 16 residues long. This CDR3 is CASSQEAGARTDTQYF. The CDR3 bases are TGCGCCAGCAGCCAAGAAGCAGGGGCACGCACAGATACGCAGTATTTT.

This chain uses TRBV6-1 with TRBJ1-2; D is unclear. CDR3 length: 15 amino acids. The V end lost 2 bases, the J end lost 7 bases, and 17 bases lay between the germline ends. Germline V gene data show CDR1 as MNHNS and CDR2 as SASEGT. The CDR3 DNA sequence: TGTGCCAGCAGTGAACAGGTTGGGGTCTTCAGTGGCTACACCTTC. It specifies CASSEQVGVFSGYTF.

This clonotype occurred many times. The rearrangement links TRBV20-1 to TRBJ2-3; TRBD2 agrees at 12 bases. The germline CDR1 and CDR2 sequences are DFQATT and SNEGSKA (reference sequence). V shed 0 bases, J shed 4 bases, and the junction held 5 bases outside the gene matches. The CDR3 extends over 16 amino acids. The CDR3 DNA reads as TGCAGTGCTAGAGATCGGGCTAGCGGGGGGGCAGATACGCAGTATTTT. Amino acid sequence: CSARDRASGGADTQYF.

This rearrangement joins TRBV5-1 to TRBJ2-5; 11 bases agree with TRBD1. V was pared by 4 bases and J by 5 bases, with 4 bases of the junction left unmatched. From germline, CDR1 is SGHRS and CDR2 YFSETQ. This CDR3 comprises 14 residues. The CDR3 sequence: CASSRTGGGETQYF. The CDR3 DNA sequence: TGCGCCAGCAGCCGGACAGGGGGCGGGGAGACCCAGTACTTC.

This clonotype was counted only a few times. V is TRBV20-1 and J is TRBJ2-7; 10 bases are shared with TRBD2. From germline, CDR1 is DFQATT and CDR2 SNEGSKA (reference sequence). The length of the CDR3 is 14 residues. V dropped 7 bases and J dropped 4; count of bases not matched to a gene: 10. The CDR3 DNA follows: TGCAGTGTTGTAGCGGGGGGCCAACCATACGAGCAGTACTTC. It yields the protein CSVVAGGQPYEQYF.

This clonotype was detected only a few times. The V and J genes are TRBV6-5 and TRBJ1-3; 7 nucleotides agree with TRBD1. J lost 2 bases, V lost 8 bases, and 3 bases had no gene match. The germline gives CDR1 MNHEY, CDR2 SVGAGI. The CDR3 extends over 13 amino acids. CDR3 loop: CASATGAGNTIYF. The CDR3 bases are TGTGCCAGCGCTACAGGGGCTGGAAACACCATATATTTT.

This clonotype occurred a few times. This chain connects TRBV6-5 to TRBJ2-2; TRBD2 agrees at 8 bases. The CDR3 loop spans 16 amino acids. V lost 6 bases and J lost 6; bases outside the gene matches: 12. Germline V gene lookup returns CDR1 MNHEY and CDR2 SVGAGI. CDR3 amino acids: CASSLSPGTSAGELFF. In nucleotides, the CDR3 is TGTGCCAGCAGCCTTTCCCCCGGGACTAGTGCCGGGGAGCTGTTTTTT.

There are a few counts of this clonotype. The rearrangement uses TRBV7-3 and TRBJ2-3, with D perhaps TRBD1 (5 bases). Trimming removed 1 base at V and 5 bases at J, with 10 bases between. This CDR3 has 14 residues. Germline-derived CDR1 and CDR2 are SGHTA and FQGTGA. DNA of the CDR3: TGTGCCAGCAGCTTAAGTGCAGGGATAGATACGCAGTATTTT. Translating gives CASSLSAGIDTQYF.

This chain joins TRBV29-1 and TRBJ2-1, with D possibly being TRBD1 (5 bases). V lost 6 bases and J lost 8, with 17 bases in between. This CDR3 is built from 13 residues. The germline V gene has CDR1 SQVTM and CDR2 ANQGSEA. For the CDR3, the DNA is TGCAGCGTCCCATTGGGGCAGTTGGATGAGCAGTTCTTC. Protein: CSVPLGQLDEQFF.

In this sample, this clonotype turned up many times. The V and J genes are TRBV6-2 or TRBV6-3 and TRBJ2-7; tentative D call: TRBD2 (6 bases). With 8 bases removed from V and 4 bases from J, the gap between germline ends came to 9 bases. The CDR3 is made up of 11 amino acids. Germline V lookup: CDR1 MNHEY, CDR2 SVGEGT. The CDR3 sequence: CASGGTYEQYV. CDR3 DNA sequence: TGTGCCAGCGGGGGGACTTACGAGCAGTACGTC.

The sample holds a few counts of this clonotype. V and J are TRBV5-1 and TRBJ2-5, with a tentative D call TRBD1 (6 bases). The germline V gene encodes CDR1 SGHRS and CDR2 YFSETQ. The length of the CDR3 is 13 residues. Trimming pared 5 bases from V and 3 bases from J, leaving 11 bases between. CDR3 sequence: CASRETGKETQYF. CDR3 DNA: TGCGCCAGCAGAGAGACAGGCAAAGAGACCCAGTACTTC.